This T cell receptor (beta chain) was captured in a study of CD4 T cells in relation to SARS-CoV-2 and coronaviruses. For the study at large: Controls used an HIV-1 Nef peptide pool or no peptide.

Sequencing used immunoSEQ multiplex PCR; TCRdb keeps in-frame clones, though not all of them. Of just under 20,000 clones listed, around four fifths are singletons. As for this clone: What it recognizes is unknown.

The CDR3 runs 14 residues. Germline CDR1 is LNHDA and CDR2 is SQIVND (reference sequence). Trimming took 6 bases from V and 1 from J; bases not matched to a gene: 2. CD4+ T cells from unexposed donors were obtained before the COVID-19 pandemic (2011-2018). After ten to eleven days of culture, CD4+ T cells were isolated. PBMCs were plated at roughly 2 million per well in IL-2-containing medium. The sequence was obtained from a human donor in good health. The sequenced sample consisted of CD4+ T cells from PBMCs, cultured in vitro. The chain uses TRBV19 and TRBJ2-1, with 8 nucleotides matching TRBD2. The CDR3 reads CASRSGGSYNEQFF. CDR3 in DNA: TGTGCCAGTAGGTCGGGAGGGTCCTACAATGAGCAGTTCTTC.